The 4 T cell receptor beta chains below were found in one sample sequenced in a study of blood T cells in healthy people across ages. With a J-beta primer mix and a sample-barcoded 5' primer, a second PCR ran about 7 to 11 cycles. TCRdb processed the 5' RACE reads anew with MiXCR; each CDR3 protein has one entry. The sample consists of some 1.5 million distinct CDR3 sequences, under 30% of them appearing once. Sequences were obtained from blood. The source of these receptors is a woman aged 25 to 45 in good health.

The chain carries TRBV12-5 and TRBJ2-2; D unresolved. V lost 0 bases to trimming and J lost 7 bases, with 6 bases between them. The germline gives CDR1 LGHNT, CDR2 FRNRAP. This CDR3 region has 13 residues. The CDR3 loop reads CASGLVPGGELFF. CDR3 DNA sequence: TGTGCTAGTGGTTTGGTACCGGGCGGGGAGCTGTTTTTT.

This clonotype appeared many times. This sequence joins TRBV28 and TRBJ2-7, with 10 bases that match TRBD2. V lost 6 bases to trimming and J lost 1 base; unmatched junction nucleotides: 6. CDR1 MDHEN and CDR2 SYDVKM come from the germline V gene. The CDR3 consists of 15 residues. The CDR3 protein is CASSFSGGPSYEQYF. The DNA for the CDR3 is TGTGCCAGCAGCTTTAGCGGGGGGCCATCCTACGAGCAGTACTTC.

This clonotype was found many times. The J gene is TRBJ2-7, the V gene TRBV6-2 or TRBV6-3, with D tentatively TRBD1 (5 bases). CDR1 and CDR2 from the germline V gene are MNHEY and SVGEGT. The CDR3 is made up of 14 amino acids. The germline V and J ends were trimmed by 1 base and 4 bases, with 11 bases remaining between them. The CDR3 is CASSYFMTDYEQYF. The CDR3 DNA sequence: TGTGCCAGCAGTTACTTTATGACAGATTACGAGCAGTACTTC.

This clonotype occurred many times. J is TRBJ1-5 and V is TRBV7-9; D possibly corresponds to TRBD1 (5 bases). Trimming took off 3 bases at V and 5 bases at J, with 8 bases between the two ends. CDR1 is SEHNR and CDR2 is FQNEAQ in the germline V gene (reference sequence). The length of the CDR3 is 13 residues. The CDR3, as DNA: TGTGCCAGCAGCTTGGGACTACATCAGCCCCAGCATTTT. Its translation is CASSLGLHQPQHF.